The clone carrying this TCR beta chain was seen a few times. Its antigen remains unidentified. These data come from a study of blood T cells in healthy people across ages. Findings and limits, study-wide: Estimated diversity, derived from one million T cells, was regarded as an underestimate.

CDR1 is DFQATT and CDR2 is SNEGSKA in the germline V gene (reference sequence). The CDR3 loop spans 14 amino acids. The ends were cut back, 1 base at V and 6 bases at J, with 15 bases in the middle. Donors were healthy Caucasian individuals from Russia aged about 6 to 95. Primers used in a second PCR of about 6 to 11 cycles were a sample-barcoded 5' primer and a J-beta primer mix. TCRdb redid the calling of the 5' RACE reads with MiXCR, one entry per CDR3 protein. The sample has approximately 360,000 distinct CDR3 sequences; roughly half are singletons. The source material was blood. V usage is TRBV20-1 and J usage is TRBJ1-1; D may be TRBD1 (5 bases). The receptor was isolated from a man aged 60-69 years in good health. CDR3 DNA sequence: TGCAGTGCTAGAGTGGTTAACCGGGGGTCTGAAGCTTTCTTT. This translates into CSARVVNRGSEAFF.